This note documents a single T cell receptor beta chain sequence. Its antigen is still unknown. The J segment lost 11 bases and the V segment lost 6 bases, leaving 7 bases of the junction unmatched. Germline CDR1 is MNHNS and CDR2 is SASEGT. The CDR3 is made up of 11 amino acids. The sample comes from a study of neoadjuvant nivolumab and ipilimumab in lung cancer. Study-wide findings and caveats: Pathologic regression was not significantly tied to TCR clonality. Compared with tumor-adjacent uninvolved lung, resected tumors showed greater richness and clonality. Blood richness before therapy tracked richness in tumors resected after neoadjuvant therapy.

Here immunoSEQ multiplex PCR was the method, and the copy in TCRdb shows in-frame clones only, minus some. The profile covers tens of thousands of clones, with about 89% appearing a single time and over 3.5% taken by the ten largest. This rearrangement joins TRBV6-1 to TRBJ2-7, with 7 bases identical to TRBD2. This receptor was obtained from an adult with non-small cell lung cancer. Some clones in this sample may be carry-over from other donors' samples. The sample here was blood, taken before neoadjuvant nivolumab, alone or with ipilimumab. The CDR3 here is CASSRGEIKYF. The CDR3 DNA reads as TGTGCCAGCAGCCGGGGGGAAATAAAGTACTTC.